Listed here are 11 T cell receptor beta chains from one sample, sequenced in a study of T-cell memory formation after mild COVID-19. TCRdb reprocessed the 5' RACE reads via MiXCR and lists one record per CDR3 protein. The table records tens of thousands of distinct CDR3 sequences, approximately 7% of them present only once. What was sequenced was PBMCs or a T cell subset sorted from them (not recorded which). The source of these receptors is an adult who had mild COVID-19 (a few samples of this study predate the infection). Cell type and time point are not known.

Many counts were recorded for this clonotype. CDR3 nucleotides: TGTGCCAGCAGCTTAGCGCGGTCGGTAGCGGAGACCCAGTACTTC. Protein sequence: CASSLARSVAETQYF. The genes are TRBV7-9 and TRBJ2-5; D might be TRBD2 (5 bases). The CDR3 loop spans 15 amino acids. With 0 bases removed from V and 5 bases from J, the gap between germline ends came to 13 bases. The V gene's germline CDR1 is SEHNR and CDR2 FQNEAQ (reference sequence).

This clonotype occurred many times. This chain links TRBV4-3 with TRBJ2-5, with D unresolved. The CDR3 is 15 amino acids. Germline V gene lookup returns CDR1 LGHNA and CDR2 YSLEER. V shed 0 bases and J shed 6 bases, with 14 bases lying between them. Written as DNA, the CDR3 is TGCGCCAGCAGCCAAGATCCGGGCCAGGCTAAGACCCAGTACTTC. Residues: CASSQDPGQAKTQYF.

In its sample, this clonotype was seen many times. The rearrangement joins TRBV7-9 to TRBJ1-1; D is unresolved. The ends were cut back, 2 bases at V and 1 base at J, with 8 bases in the middle. CDR1 is SEHNR, CDR2 FQNEAQ, per germline (reference sequence). The CDR3 length is 14 residues. The CDR3 DNA follows: TGTGCCAGCAGCTTAACGCCTACGAACACTGAAGCTTTCTTT. Translated, it gives CASSLTPTNTEAFF.

This clonotype was counted many times. This chain connects TRBV18 to TRBJ2-7; D remains ambiguous. Germline V gene lookup returns CDR1 KGHSH and CDR2 LQKENI. There are 13 residues in the CDR3. Between the trimmed V and J ends, which lost 0 bases and 3 bases, there was a span of 6 bases. CDR3 region: CASSPPGLYEQYF. The CDR3 coding sequence is TGTGCCAGCTCACCACCGGGCCTCTACGAGCAGTACTTC.

The sample holds many counts of this clonotype. The V and J genes are TRBV21-1 and TRBJ1-1. TRBV21-1 is a documented pseudogene. The CDR3 is 18 amino acids. DNA for the CDR3: TGTGCCAGCAGGCCACCTCGATGCACACAATTCATGAACACTGAAGCTTTCTTT. This translates into CASRPPRCTQFMNTEAFF.

J is TRBJ2-7 and V is TRBV6-5; possible D gene TRBD1, 6 bases. Trimming cost V 6 bases and J 4 bases, with 16 bases left between them. Per the germline V gene, CDR1 is MNHEY and CDR2 is SVGAGI. The CDR3 covers 14 residues. The CDR3 nucleotides are TGTGCCAGCAGACGCGGCCAGGGGCTATACGAGCAGTACTTC. Translation: CASRRGQGLYEQYF.

The rearrangement joins TRBV9 to TRBJ2-5; D gene ambiguous. The CDR3 sequence is 14 residues long. The germline V and J ends were trimmed by 0 bases and 1 base, with 7 bases remaining between them. CDR1 and CDR2 (germline): SGDLS, YYNGEE. CDR3 bases: TGTGCCAGCAGCGTAGGTAACAGCCAAGAGACCCAGTACTTC. Protein product: CASSVGNSQETQYF. The complete variable domain, with remaining parts taken from reference TRBV9 and TRBJ2-5, reads DSGVTQTPKHLITATGQRVTLRCSPRSGDLSVYWYQQSLDQGLQFLIQYYNGEERAKGNILERFSAQQFPDLHSELNLSSLELGDSALYFCASSVGNSQETQYFGPGTRLLVL.

This clonotype is medium-sized within its sample. V usage is TRBV20-1 and J usage is TRBJ2-5; TRBD1 might be the D (6 bases). Trimming took 1 base from V and 6 from J, leaving 9 bases between them. The CDR3 consists of 12 residues. Germline lookup yields CDR1 DFQATT and CDR2 SNEGSKA (reference sequence). The CDR3 bases are TGCAGTGCTAGAGTAGGACAGAAGACCCAGTACTTC. It encodes CSARVGQKTQYF.

The V gene is TRBV24-1, the J gene TRBJ1-4; 9 bases map to TRBD1. Per germline, CDR1 KGHDR and CDR2 SFDVKD. The CDR3 has 15 amino acids. J was trimmed by 6 bases and V by 4 bases; bases with no gene match: 5. CDR3 protein: CATSDPNRGHEKLFF. The CDR3 DNA follows: TGTGCCACCAGTGACCCGAACAGGGGGCATGAAAAACTGTTTTTT.

This clonotype came up many times. The chain carries TRBV5-1 and TRBJ1-1, with TRBD1 identical over 7 bases. The CDR3 loop spans 13 amino acids. Germline CDR1 SGHRS, CDR2 YFSETQ. Trimming removed 4 bases from V and 5 bases from J; junction bases left unmatched: 5. CDR3 sequence reads: CASSENRGTEAFF. In DNA form, the CDR3 reads TGCGCCAGCAGCGAAAACAGGGGTACTGAAGCTTTCTTT.

This clonotype was detected many times. The chain uses TRBV18 and TRBJ2-7; TRBD2 agrees at 14 bases. Germline CDR1 and CDR2: KGHSH and LQKENI. The CDR3 is 16 amino acids. V trimming: 3 bases; J trimming: 2 bases; junction bases outside the gene matches: 3. DNA of the CDR3: TGTGCCAGCTCACCCGGACTAGCGGGGGGAACCTACGAGCAGTACTTC. It yields the protein CASSPGLAGGTYEQYF.